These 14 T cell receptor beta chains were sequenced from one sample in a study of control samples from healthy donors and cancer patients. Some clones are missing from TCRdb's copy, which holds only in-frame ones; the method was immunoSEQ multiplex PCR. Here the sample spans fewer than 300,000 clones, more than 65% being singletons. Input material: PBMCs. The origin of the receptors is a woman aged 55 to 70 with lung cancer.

The DNA for the CDR3 is TGTGCCAGCAGCTTCCGCAGGGGATCGGAGGGCATTCAGTACTTC. This encodes CASSFRRGSEGIQYF. The chain links TRBV7-8 to TRBJ2-4; D is tentatively TRBD1 or TRBD2 (6 bases each). The CDR3 contains 15 residues. CDR1 and CDR2 from the germline V gene are SGHVS and FQNEAQ. Trimming took off 3 bases at V and 9 bases at J, with 18 bases between the two ends.

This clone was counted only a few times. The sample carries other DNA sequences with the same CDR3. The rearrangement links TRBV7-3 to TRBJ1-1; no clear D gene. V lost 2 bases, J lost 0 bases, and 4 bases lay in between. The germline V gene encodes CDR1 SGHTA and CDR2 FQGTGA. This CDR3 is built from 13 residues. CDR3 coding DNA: TGTGCCAGCAGCTTAGGGATGAACACTGAAGCTTTCTTT. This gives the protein CASSLGMNTEAFF.

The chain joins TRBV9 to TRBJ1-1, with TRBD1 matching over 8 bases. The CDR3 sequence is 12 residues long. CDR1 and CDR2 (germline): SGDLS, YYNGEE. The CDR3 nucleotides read TGTGCATCAGGGGGCGGCAGCACTGAAGCTTTCTTT. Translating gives CASGGGSTEAFF.

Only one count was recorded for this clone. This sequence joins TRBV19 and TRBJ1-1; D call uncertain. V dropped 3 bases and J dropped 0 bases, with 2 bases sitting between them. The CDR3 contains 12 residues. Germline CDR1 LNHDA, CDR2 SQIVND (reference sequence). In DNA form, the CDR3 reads TGTGCCAGTAGTATGGTGAACACTGAAGCTTTCTTT. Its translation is CASSMVNTEAFF.

The DNA for the CDR3 is TGTGCCAGCAGTAACAGAGGACATCAGCCCCAGCATTTT. Translated, it gives CASSNRGHQPQHF. J is TRBJ1-5 and V is TRBV6-5; unclear D gene. Trimming removed 5 bases from V and 5 bases from J, with 10 bases in between. Germline V lookup: CDR1 MNHEY, CDR2 SVGAGI. The CDR3 runs to 13 residues.

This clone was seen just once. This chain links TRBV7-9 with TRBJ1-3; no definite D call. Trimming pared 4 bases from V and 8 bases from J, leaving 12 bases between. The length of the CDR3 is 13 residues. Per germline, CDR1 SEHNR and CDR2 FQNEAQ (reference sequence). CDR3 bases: TGTGCCAGCAGCTCCATGGTTAGGGACACCATATATTTT. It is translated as CASSSMVRDTIYF.

The CDR3 reads CASSTTGELFF. CDR3 nucleotide sequence: TGTGCCAGCAGTACCACCGGGGAGCTGTTTTTT. The genes are TRBV2 and TRBJ2-2; D call uncertain. CDR1 SNHLY and CDR2 FYNNEI come from the germline V gene. The CDR3 loop spans 11 amino acids. The ends were cut back, 5 bases at V and 4 bases at J, with 2 bases in the middle.

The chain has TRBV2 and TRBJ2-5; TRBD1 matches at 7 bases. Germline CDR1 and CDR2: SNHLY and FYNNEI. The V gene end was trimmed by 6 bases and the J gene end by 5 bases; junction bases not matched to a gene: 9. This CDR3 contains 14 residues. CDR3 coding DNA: TGTGCCAGCAGACACCCGGACAGGAGGGAGACCCAGTACTTC. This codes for CASRHPDRRETQYF.

The CDR3: CASSLGSSGSADTQYF. CDR3 DNA: TGCGCCAGCAGCTTGGGCTCTAGCGGGAGTGCAGATACGCAGTATTTT. The chain joins TRBV5-1 to TRBJ2-3; 10 bases are shared with TRBD2. CDR3 length: 16 residues. The germline CDR1 and CDR2 sequences are SGHRS and YFSETQ. Trimming cost V 0 bases and J 4 bases; bases outside gene matches: 5. The entire variable domain, with the rest obtained from reference TRBV5-1 and TRBJ2-3, is as follows: KAGVTQTPRYLIKTRGQQVTLSCSPISGHRSVSWYQQTPGQGLQFLFEYFSETQRNKGNFPGRFSGRQFSNSRSEMNVSTLELGDSALYLCASSLGSSGSADTQYFGPGTRLTVL.

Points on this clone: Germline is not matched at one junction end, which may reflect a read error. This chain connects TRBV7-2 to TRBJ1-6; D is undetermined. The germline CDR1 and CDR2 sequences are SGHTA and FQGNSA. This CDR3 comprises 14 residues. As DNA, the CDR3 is TGTGCCAGCAGCCCGCAGGCCTACAATTCACCCCTCCACTTT. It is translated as CASSPQAYNSPLHF. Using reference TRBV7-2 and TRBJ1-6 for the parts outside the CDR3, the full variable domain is GAGVSQSPSNKVTEKGKDVELRCDPISGHTALYWYRQSLGQGLEFLIYFQGNSAPDKSGLPSDRFSAERTGGSVSTLTIQRTQQEDSAVYLCASSPQAYNSPLHFGNGTRLTVT.

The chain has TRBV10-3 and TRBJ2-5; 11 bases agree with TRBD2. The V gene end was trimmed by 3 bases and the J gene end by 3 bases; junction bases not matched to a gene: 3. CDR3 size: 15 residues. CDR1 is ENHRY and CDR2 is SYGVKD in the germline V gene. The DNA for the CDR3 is TGTGCCATCAGTGACGGGACTAGCGGAAAAGAGACCCAGTACTTC. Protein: CAISDGTSGKETQYF.

CDR3: CASSSDRGVYEQYF. The CDR3 region has the DNA TGTGCCAGTAGTTCGGACAGGGGCGTTTACGAGCAGTACTTC. The chain combines TRBV19 with TRBJ2-7; 9 bases agree with TRBD1. The trim removed 5 bases at V and 4 bases at J, leaving 6 bases unmatched. CDR1 is LNHDA and CDR2 is SQIVND in the germline V gene (reference sequence). The CDR3 has 14 amino acids.

The CDR3 sequence: CASSDPRLRNTGELFF. The CDR3 DNA sequence: TGTGCCAGCAGTGATCCTAGGTTGCGGAACACCGGGGAGCTGTTTTTT. The gene calls are TRBV6-1 and TRBJ2-2; D gene ambiguous. This CDR3 region has 16 residues. V gave up 3 bases and J gave up 1 base, with 12 bases separating them. CDR1 is MNHNS, CDR2 SASEGT, per germline.

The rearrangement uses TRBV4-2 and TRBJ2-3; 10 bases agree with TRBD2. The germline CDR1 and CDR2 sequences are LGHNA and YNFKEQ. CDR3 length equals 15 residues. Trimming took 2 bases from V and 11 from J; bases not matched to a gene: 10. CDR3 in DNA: TGTGCCAGCAGCCAATCTTCCGATAGCGGGGGGCTGCAGTATTTT. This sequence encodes CASSQSSDSGGLQYF.